This TCR beta chain was retrieved from a study of response to subunit inactivated influenza vaccine. Whole-study results and caveats: Authors suggested few new T cells are recruited by each seasonal influenza vaccination.

Using its own MiXCR run on the RT-PCR reads, TCRdb lists one record per CDR3 protein. The data contain more than 550,000 distinct CDR3 sequences, about 11% of them singletons. This clonotype appeared a few times. Its antigen is as yet unknown. The V gene lost 1 base and the J gene lost 2 bases, with 12 bases spanning the gap. The CDR3 runs to 16 residues. CDR1 and CDR2 from the germline V gene are SGHKS and YYEKEE (reference sequence). Separately, the same data were catalogued under a study of T cells expressing NK-cell markers. That study adds: The cDNA for TCR beta came from 5'RACE template switching with UMIs. Sorting was restricted to alpha-beta TCR T cells by an anti-gamma-delta TCR antibody in several experiments. The share of CD8+ T cells held by dominant NKG2C+ clonotypes was roughly 1.0-8% in about six donors. Also leading the CD3+CD56-NKG2C+ fraction in several donors were these clonotypes.

Sequencing used PBMCs from blood, obtained on the day of vaccination. The clonotype originates from a man in his forties or fifties who received an inactivated influenza vaccine. The V call is TRBV5-5, the J call TRBJ2-2; TRBD1 might be the D (6 bases). This CDR3 is CASSLSPGTNTGELFF. CDR3 DNA sequence: TGTGCCAGCAGCTTGAGTCCGGGGACAAACACCGGGGAGCTGTTTTTT.